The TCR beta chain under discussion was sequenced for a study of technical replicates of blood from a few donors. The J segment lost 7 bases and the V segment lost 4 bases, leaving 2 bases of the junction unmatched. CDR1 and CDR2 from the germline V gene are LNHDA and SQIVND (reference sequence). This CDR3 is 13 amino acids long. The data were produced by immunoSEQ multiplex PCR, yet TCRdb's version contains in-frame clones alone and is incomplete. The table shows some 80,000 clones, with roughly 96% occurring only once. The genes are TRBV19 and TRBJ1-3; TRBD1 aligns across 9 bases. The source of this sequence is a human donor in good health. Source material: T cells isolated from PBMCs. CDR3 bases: TGTGCCAGTAGTAGGGACAGGGCCAACACCATATATTTT. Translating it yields CASSRDRANTIYF.